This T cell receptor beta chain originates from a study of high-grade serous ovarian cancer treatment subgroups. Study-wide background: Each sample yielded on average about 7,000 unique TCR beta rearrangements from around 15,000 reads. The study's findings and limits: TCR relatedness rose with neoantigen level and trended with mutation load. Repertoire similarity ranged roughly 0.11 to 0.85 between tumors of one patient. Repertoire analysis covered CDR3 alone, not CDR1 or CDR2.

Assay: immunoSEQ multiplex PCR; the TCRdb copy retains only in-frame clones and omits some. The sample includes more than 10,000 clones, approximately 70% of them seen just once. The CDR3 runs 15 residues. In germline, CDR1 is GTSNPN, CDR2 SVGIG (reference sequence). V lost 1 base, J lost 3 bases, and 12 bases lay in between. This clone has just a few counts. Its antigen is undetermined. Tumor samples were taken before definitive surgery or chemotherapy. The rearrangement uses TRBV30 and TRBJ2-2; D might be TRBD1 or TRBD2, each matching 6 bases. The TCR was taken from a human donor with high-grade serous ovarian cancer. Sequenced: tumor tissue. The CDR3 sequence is CAWSEPGAHTGELFF. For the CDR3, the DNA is TGTGCCTGGAGTGAACCGGGGGCCCACACCGGGGAGCTGTTTTTT.